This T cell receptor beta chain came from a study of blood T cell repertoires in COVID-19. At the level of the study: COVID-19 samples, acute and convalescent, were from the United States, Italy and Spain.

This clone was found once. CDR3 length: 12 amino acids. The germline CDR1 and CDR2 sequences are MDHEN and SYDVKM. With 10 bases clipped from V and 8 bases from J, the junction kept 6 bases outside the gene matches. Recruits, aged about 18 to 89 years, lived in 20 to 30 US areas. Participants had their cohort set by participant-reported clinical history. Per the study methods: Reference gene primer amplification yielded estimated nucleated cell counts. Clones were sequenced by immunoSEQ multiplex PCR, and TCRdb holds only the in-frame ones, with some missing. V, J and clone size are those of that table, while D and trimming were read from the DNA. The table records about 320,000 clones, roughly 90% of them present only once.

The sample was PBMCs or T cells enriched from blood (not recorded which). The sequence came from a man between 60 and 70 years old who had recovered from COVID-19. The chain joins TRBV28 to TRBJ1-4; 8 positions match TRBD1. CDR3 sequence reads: CATRTGSEKLFF. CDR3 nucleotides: TGTGCCACCAGGACAGGGAGCGAAAAACTGTTTTTT.